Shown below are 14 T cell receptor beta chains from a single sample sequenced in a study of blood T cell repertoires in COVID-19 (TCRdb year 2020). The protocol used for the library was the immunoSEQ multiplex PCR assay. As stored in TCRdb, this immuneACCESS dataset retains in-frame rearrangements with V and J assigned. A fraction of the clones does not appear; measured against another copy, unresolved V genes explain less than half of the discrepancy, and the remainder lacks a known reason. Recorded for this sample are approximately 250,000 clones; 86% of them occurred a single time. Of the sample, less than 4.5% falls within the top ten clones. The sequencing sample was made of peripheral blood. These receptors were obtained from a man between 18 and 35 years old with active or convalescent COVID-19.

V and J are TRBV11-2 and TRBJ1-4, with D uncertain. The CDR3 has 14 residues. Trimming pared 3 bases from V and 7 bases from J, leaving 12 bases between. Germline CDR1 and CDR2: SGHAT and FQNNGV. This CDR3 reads CASSFPGLGEKLFF. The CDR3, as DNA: TGTGCCAGCAGCTTTCCGGGGTTGGGTGAAAAACTGTTTTTT.

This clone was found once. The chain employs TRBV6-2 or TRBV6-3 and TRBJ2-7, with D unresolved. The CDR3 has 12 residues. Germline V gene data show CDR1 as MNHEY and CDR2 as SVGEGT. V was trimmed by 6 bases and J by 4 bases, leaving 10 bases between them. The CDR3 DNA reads TGTGCCAGCAGCTCCCCCCTATACGAGCAGTACTTC. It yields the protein CASSSPLYEQYF.

The CDR3 protein is CASSSNFEAFF. For the CDR3, the DNA is TGTGCCAGCAGTTCCAACTTTGAAGCTTTCTTT. The chain has TRBV12-3 or TRBV12-4 and TRBJ1-1; D is unresolved. The V gene lost 4 bases and the J gene lost 7 bases, with 7 bases spanning the gap. The CDR3 has 11 amino acids.

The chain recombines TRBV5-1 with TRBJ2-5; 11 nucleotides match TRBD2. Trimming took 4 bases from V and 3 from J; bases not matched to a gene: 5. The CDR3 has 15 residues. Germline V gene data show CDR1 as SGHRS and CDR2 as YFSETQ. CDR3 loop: CASSLAGLAEETQYF. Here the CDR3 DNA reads TGCGCCAGCAGCCTCGCGGGACTAGCGGAAGAGACCCAGTACTTC.

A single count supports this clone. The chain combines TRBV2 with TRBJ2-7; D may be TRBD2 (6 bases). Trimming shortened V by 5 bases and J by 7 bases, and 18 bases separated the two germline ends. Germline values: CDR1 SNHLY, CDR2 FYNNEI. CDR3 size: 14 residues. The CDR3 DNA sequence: TGTGCCAGCAGTTACGGCGGGGCCGTAGAGGAGCAGTACTTC. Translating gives CASSYGGAVEEQYF.

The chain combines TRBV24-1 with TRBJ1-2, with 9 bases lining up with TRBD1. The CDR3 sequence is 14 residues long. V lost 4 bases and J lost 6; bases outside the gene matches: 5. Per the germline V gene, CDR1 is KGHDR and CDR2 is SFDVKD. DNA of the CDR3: TGTGCCACCAGTGACAAGGGACAGGGAGATGGCTACACCTTC. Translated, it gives CATSDKGQGDGYTF.

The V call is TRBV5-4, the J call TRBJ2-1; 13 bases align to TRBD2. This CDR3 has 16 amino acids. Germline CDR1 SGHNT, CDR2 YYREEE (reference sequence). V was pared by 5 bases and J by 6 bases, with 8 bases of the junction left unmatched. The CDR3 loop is CASSWTSGRVGNEQFF. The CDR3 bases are TGTGCCAGCAGTTGGACTAGCGGGAGAGTGGGCAATGAGCAGTTCTTC. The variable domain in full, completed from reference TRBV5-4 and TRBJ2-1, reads ETGVTQSPTHLIKTRGQQVTLRCSSQSGHNTVSWYQQALGQGPQFIFQYYREEENGRGNFPPRFSGLQFPNYSSELNVNALELDDSALYLCASSWTSGRVGNEQFFGPGTRLTVL.

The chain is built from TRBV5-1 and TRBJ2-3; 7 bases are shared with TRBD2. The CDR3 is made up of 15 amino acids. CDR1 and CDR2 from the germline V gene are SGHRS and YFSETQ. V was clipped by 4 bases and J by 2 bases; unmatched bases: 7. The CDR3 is CASSNLADFTDTQYF. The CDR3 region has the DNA TGCGCCAGCAGCAACCTAGCGGATTTCACAGATACGCAGTATTTT.

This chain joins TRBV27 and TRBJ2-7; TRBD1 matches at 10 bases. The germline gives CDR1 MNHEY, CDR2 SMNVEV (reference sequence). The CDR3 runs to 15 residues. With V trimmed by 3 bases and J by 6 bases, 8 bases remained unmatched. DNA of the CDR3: TGTGCCAGCAGTTTCTCCGGGACAGGGGAATCCGAGCAGTACTTC. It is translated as CASSFSGTGESEQYF.

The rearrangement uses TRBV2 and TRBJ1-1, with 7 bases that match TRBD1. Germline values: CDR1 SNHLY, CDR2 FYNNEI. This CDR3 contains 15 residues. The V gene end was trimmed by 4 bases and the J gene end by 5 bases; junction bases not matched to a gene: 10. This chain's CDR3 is CASSVNRGWGTEAFF. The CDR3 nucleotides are TGTGCCAGCAGTGTGAACAGGGGTTGGGGAACTGAAGCTTTCTTT.

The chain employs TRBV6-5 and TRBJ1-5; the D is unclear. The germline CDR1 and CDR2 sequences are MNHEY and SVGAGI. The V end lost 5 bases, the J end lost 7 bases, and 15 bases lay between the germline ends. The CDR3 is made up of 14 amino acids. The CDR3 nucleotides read TGTGCCAGCAGTAGGTCGGGTAACCCACAGCCCCAGCATTTT. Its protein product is CASSRSGNPQPQHF.

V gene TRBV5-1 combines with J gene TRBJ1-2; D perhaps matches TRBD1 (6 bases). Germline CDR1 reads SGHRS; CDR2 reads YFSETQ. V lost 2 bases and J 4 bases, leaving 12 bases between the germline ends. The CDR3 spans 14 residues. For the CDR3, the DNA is TGCGCCAGCAGCTTTTCAGGGGATCTCTATGGCTACACCTTC. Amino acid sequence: CASSFSGDLYGYTF.

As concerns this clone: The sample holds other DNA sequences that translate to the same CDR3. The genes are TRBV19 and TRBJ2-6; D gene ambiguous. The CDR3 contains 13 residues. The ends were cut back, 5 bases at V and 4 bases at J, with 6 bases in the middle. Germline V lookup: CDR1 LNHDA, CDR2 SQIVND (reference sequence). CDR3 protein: CASSSTGANVLTF. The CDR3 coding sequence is TGTGCCAGTAGTTCGACAGGGGCCAACGTCCTGACTTTC. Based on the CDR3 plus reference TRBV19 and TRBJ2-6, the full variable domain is DGGITQSPKYLFRKEGQNVTLSCEQNLNHDAMYWYRQDPGQGLRLIYYSQIVNDFQKGDIAEGYSVSREKKESFPLTVTSAQKNPTAFYLCASSSTGANVLTFGAGSRLTVL.

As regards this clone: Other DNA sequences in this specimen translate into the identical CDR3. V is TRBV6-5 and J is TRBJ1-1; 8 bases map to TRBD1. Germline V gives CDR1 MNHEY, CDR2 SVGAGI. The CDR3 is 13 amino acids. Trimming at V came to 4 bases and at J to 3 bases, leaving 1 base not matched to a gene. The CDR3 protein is CASSLTGDTEAFF. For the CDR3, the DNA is TGTGCCAGCAGTTTGACAGGGGACACTGAAGCTTTCTTT.